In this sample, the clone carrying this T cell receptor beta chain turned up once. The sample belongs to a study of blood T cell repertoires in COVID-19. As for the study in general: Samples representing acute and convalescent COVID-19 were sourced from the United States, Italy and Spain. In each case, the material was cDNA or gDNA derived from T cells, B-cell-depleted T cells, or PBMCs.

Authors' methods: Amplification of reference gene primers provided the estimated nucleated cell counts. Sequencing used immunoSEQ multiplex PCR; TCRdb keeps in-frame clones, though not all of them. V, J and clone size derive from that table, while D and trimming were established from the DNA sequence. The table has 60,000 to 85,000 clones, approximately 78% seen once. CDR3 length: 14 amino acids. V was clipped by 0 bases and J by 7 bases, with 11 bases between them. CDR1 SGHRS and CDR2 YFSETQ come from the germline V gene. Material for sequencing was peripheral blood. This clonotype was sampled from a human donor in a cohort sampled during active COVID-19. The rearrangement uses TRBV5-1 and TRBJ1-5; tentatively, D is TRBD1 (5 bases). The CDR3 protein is CASSLDGGEQPQHF. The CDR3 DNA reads TGCGCCAGCAGCTTGGATGGGGGGGAGCAGCCCCAGCATTTT.